In this sample, the clone carrying this T cell receptor beta chain turned up a few times. This record belongs to a study of cytomegalovirus exposure and HLA in healthy donors. Per the germline V gene, CDR1 is SGHNT and CDR2 is YYREEE (reference sequence). V was shortened by 4 bases and J by 10 bases, with 14 bases between the two germline ends. CDR3 size: 12 residues. Use of 60 Vbeta and 13 Jbeta primers characterized the PCR. This table comes from immunoSEQ multiplex PCR, and its TCRdb copy is limited to in-frame clones, with some not included. Among over 95,000 clones, approximately 69% were seen once, and the ten largest hold 4% to 4.5%.

This chain joins TRBV5-4 and TRBJ1-1; perhaps TRBD1 as D (5 bases). This TCR came from a woman aged 40 to 50 in good health and CMV-seropositive. The sequenced sample was PBMCs. CDR3 in DNA: TGTGCCAGCAGCGGGGGGATAGGTTCAGCTTTCTTT. Its translation: CASSGGIGSAFF.